This T cell receptor (beta chain) was sequenced for a study of regulatory T cells in long-lasting Graves disease. CDR3-region Arm-PCR and iRepertoire HTBI primers produced the TCR beta libraries. TCRdb reanalysed the multiplex PCR reads using MiXCR and keeps one entry per CDR3 protein. There are about 520,000 distinct CDR3 sequences in the sample; 9.5% to 15% occur only once, and about 8.3% lies in the top ten. This clonotype occurred many times. This sample's time point: newly diagnosed GD, antithyroid drugs for less than 3 months. Extracted RNA from PBMCs served as the source of the TCR library. Per germline, CDR1 GTSNPN and CDR2 SVGIG (reference sequence). This CDR3 region has 14 residues. V gave up 5 bases and J gave up 0 bases, with 10 bases separating them. The same sample was also used in a study of T cells in Graves' hyperthyroidism and ophthalmopathy. This second study notes: A median approximately 6.8 months before onset, the model predicted ophthalmopathy.

Sequenced material: peripheral blood mononuclear cells (PBMCs), taken at new diagnosis, from a patient treated with antithyroid drugs. This clonotype originated in a woman aged 30 to 39 with Graves disease. The chain links TRBV30 to TRBJ2-2; tentative D call: TRBD2 (6 bases). The CDR3 reads CAWHGGTNTGELFF. The CDR3 nucleotides read TGTGCCTGGCATGGGGGGACGAACACCGGGGAGCTGTTTTTT.